This TCR beta chain was obtained from a study of cytomegalovirus exposure and HLA in healthy donors. For the study at large: A subsequent analysis stated that the 100 to 150 validation repertoires were run on the same platform as the roughly 670 first-cohort repertoires. Overall study findings and caveats: The study labeled more than 150 TCR beta chains cytomegalovirus-associated. As was reported, the classifier diagnosed cytomegalovirus status with high specificity and sensitivity.

Remarks on this clone: The antigen is not known. Within the sample, other DNA sequences also encode this same CDR3.

This CDR3 comprises 13 residues. Germline V CDR1 and CDR2: MNHEY, SVGAGI. The ends were cut back, 0 bases at V and 0 bases at J, with 3 bases in the middle. Produced via immunoSEQ multiplex PCR; TCRdb's table is partial and in-frame only. The sample contains 300,000 or so clones, approximately 91% of which appear only once. The sequencing sample was made of PBMCs. This sequence was found in a young man in good health and CMV-seronegative. The chain recombines TRBV6-5 with TRBJ2-7, with D unclear. In DNA form, the CDR3 reads TGTGCCAGCAGTTACTCCCGCTCCTACGAGCAGTACTTC. As protein: CASSYSRSYEQYF.